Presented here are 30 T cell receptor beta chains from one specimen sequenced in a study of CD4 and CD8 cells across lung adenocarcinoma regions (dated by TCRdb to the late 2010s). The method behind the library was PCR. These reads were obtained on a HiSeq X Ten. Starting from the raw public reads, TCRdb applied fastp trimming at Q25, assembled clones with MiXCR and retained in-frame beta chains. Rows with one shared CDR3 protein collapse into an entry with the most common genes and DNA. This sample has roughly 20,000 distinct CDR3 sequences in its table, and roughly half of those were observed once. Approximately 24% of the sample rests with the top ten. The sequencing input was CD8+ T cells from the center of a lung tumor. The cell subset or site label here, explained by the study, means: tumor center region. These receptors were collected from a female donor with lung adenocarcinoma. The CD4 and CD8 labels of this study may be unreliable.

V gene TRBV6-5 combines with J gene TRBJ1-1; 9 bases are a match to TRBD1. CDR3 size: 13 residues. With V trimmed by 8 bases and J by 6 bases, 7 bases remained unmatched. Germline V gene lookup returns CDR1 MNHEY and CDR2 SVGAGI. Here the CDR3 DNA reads TGTGCCAGCGTTGGACAGGGGTTCCCTGAAGCTTTCTTT. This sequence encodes CASVGQGFPEAFF.

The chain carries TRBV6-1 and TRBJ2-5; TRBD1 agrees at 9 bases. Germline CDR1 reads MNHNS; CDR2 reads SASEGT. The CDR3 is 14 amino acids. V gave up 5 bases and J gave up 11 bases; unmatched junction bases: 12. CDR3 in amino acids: CASSPRDRDGEQYF. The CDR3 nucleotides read TGTGCCAGCAGTCCCCGGGACAGGGACGGGGAGCAGTACTTC.

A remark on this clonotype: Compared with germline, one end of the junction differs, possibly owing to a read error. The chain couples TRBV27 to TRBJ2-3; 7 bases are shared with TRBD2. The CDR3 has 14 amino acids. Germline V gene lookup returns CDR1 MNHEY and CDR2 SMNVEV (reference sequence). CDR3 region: CAGGGGRGTDTQYF. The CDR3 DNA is TGTGCCGGCGGGGGAGGCCGGGGCACAGATACGCAGTACTTT.

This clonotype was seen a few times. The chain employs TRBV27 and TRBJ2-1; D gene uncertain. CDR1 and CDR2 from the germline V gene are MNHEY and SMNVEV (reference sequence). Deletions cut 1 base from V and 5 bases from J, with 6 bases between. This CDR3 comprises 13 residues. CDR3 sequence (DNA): TGTGCCAGCAGTTTATTGCCCCACAATGAGCAGTTCTTC. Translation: CASSLLPHNEQFF.

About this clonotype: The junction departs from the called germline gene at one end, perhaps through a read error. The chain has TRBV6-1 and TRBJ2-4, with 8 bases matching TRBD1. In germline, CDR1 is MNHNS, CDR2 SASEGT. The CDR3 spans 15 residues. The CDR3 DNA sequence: TGTGGCAGCGGTGCGGGGCAGGGGGCCAAAGATATTCAGTACTTC. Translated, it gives CGSGAGQGAKDIQYF.

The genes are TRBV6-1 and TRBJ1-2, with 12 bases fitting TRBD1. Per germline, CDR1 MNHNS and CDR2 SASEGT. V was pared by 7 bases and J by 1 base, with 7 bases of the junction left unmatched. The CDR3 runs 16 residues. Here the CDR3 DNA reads TGTGCCAGCAAGGGTGGGACAGGGGGCCGTAACTATGGCTACACCTTC. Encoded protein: CASKGGTGGRNYGYTF.

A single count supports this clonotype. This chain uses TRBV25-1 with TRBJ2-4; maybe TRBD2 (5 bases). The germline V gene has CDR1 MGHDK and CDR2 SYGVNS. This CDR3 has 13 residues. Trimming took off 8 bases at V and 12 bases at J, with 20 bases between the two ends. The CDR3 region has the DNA TGTGCCAGCGAGGGCCGCGTCAAAGAGACTCAGTACTTC. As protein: CASEGRVKETQYF.

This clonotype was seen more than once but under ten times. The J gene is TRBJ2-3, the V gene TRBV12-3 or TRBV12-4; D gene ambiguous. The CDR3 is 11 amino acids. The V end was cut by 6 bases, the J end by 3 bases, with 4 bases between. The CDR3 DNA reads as TGTGCCAGCAGCCGGACAGATACGCAGTATTTT. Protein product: CASSRTDTQYF.

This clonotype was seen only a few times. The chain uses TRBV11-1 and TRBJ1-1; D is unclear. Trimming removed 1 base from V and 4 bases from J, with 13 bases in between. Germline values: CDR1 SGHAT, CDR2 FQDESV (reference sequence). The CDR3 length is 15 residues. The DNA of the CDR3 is TGTGCCAGCAGCTTAGAAAATTTCGCCGTCACTGAAGCTTTCTTT. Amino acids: CASSLENFAVTEAFF.

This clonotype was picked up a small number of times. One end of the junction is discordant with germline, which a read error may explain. The CDR3 DNA follows: TGTGCCCGCGGTCCTACAGATACGCAGTACTTT. Translated: CARGPTDTQYF. The J gene is TRBJ2-3, the V gene TRBV27; D gene ambiguous. The CDR3 extends over 11 amino acids. Per the germline V gene, CDR1 is MNHEY and CDR2 is SMNVEV (reference sequence).

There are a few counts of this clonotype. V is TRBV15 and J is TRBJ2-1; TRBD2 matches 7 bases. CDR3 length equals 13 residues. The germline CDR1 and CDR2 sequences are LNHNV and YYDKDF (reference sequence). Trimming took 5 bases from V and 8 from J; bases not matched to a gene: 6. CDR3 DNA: TGTGCCACCAGCGAAGGACTAGTCGATGAGCAGTTCTTC. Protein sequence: CATSEGLVDEQFF.

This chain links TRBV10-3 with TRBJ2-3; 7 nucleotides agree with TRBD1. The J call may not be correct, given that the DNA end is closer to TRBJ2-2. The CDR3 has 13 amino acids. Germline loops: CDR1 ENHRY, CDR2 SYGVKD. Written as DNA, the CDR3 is TGTGCCAGTCAGACAGGGAGCACAGGGAAGCTGTTTTTT. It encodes CASQTGSTGKLFF.

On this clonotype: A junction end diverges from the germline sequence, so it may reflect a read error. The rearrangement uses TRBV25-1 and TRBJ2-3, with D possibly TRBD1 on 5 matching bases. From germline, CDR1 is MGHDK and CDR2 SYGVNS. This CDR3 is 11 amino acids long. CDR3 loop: CASLGQGTQYF. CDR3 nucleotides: TGTGCCAGCCTCGGGCAGGGTACGCAGTATTTC.

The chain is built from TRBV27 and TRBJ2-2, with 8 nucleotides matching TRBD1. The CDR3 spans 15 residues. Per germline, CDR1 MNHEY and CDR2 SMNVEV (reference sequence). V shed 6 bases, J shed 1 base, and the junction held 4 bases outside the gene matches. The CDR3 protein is CASSPGTGNTGELFF. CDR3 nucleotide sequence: TGTGCCAGCAGCCCAGGGACAGGGAACACCGGGGAGCTGTTTTTT.

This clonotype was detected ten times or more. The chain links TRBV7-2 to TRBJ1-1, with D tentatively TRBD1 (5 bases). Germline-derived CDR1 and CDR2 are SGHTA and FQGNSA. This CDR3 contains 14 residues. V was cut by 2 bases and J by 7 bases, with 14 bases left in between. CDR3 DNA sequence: TGTGCCAGCAGCTTAATGCAGGGTTCTTATGAAGCTTTCTTT. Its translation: CASSLMQGSYEAFF. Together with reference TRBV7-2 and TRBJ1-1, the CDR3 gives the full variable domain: GAGVSQSPSNKVTEKGKDVELRCDPISGHTALYWYRQSLGQGLEFLIYFQGNSAPDKSGLPSDRFSAERTGGSVSTLTIQRTQQEDSAVYLCASSLMQGSYEAFFGQGTRLTVV.

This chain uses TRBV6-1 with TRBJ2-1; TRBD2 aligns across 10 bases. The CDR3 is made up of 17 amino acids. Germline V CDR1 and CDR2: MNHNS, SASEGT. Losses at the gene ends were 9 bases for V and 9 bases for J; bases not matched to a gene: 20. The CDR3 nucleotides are TGTGCCAGAAGGACAAGCACACCGTGGCTAGCGGGAGTTGAGCAGTTCTTC. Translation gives CARRTSTPWLAGVEQFF.

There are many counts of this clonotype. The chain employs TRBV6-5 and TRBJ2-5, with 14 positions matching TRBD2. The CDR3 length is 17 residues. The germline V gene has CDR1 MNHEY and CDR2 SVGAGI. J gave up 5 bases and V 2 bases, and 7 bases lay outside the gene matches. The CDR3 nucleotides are TGTGCCAGCAGTTACGGAGGACTAGCGGGAGGCCGGGAGACCCAGTACTTC. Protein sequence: CASSYGGLAGGRETQYF.

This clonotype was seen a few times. The CDR3 loop is CASSESRVQYF. DNA for the CDR3: TGTGCCAGCAGTGAATCCCGGGTACAGTACTTC. The rearrangement joins TRBV25-1 to TRBJ2-1; unclear D gene. The J call may be mistaken, given a closer DNA end match to TRBJ2-7. The CDR3 loop spans 11 amino acids. Germline assignment: CDR1 MGHDK and CDR2 SYGVNS.

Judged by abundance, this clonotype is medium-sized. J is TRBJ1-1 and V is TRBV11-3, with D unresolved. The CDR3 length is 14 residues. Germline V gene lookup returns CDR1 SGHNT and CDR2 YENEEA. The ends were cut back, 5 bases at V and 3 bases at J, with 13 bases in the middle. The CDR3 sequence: CASSPAGGDTEAFF. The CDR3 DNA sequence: TGTGCCAGCAGCCCGGCTGGCGGAGACACTGAAGCTTTCTTT.

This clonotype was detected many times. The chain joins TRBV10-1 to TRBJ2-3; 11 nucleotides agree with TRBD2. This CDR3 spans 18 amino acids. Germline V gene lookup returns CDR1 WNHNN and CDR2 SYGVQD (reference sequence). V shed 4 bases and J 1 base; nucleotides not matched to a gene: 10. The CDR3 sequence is CASSGATSGSTGTDTQYF. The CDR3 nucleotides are TGCGCCAGCAGTGGAGCAACTAGCGGGAGTACCGGCACAGATACGCAGTATTTT.

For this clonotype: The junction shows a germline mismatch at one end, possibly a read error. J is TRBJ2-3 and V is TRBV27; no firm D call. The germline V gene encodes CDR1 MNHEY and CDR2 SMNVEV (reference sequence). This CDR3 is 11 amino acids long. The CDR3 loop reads CGRCAPDMQYF. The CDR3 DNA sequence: TGTGGGCGGTGTGCTCCAGATATGCAGTATTTC.

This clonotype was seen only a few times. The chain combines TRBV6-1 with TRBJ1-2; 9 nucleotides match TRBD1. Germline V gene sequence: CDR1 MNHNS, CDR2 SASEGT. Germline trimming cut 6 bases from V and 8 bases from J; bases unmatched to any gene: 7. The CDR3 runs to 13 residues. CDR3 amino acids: CASSEQGAGGYTF. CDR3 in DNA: TGTGCCAGCAGCGAACAGGGGGCGGGGGGCTACACCTTC.

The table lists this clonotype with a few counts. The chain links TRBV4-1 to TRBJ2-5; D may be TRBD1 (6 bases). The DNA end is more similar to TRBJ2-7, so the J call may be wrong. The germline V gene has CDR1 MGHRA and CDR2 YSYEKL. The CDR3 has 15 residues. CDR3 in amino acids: CASSQSRAGADEQYF. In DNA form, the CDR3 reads TGCGCCAGCAGCCAGTCCCGCGCAGGGGCCGACGAGCAGTACTTC.

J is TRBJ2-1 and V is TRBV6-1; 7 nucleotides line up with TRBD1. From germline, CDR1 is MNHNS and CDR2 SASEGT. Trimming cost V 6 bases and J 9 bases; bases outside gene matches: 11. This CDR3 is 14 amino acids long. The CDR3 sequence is CASRKTGSVTEQFF. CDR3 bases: TGTGCCAGCAGGAAGACAGGGTCCGTCACTGAGCAGTTCTTC.

CDR3 protein: CAASDPRERNEQFF. CDR3 nucleotides: TGTGCCGCCAGCGATCCACGGGAAAGGAATGAGCAGTTCTTC. The V and J genes are TRBV10-3 and TRBJ2-1; tentatively, D is TRBD2 (5 bases). The V gene lost 11 bases and the J gene lost 7 bases, with 21 bases spanning the gap. The CDR3 contains 14 residues. Germline CDR1 and CDR2: ENHRY and SYGVKD.

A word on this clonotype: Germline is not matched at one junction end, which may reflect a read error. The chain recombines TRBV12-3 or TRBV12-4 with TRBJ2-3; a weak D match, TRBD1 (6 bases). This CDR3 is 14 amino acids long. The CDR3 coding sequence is TGTGCGGGCAGTGGGGGCCGCGTCGCAGATACGCAGTATTTC. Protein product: CAGSGGRVADTQYF.

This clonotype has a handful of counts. The CDR3 DNA follows: TGCGCCAGCAGTAAAACTCAGGAAGAGCAGTTCTTC. Its translation is CASSKTQEEQFF. The rearrangement joins TRBV10-1 to TRBJ2-1; D is uncertain. V dropped 5 bases and J dropped 10 bases, with 12 bases sitting between them. CDR3 length: 12 residues. The germline gives CDR1 WNHNN, CDR2 SYGVQD (reference sequence).

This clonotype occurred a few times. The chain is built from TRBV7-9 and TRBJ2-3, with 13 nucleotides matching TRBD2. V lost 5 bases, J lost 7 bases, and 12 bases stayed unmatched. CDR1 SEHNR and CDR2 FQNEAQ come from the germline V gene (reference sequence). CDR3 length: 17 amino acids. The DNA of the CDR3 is TGTGCCAGCAGCCCCCGGCGACTAGCGGGGGGTTCGAATACGCAGTATTTT. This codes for CASSPRRLAGGSNTQYF.

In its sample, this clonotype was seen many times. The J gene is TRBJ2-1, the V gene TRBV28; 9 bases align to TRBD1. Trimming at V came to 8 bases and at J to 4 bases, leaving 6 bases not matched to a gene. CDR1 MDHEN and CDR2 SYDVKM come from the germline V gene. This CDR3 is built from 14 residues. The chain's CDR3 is CASRQGGYYNEQFF. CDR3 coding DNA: TGTGCCAGCCGACAGGGGGGCTATTACAATGAGCAGTTCTTC.

The chain's CDR3 is CASSESGGNVNEQFF. CDR3 bases: TGCGCCAGCAGTGAGTCTGGCGGGAATGTCAATGAGCAGTTCTTC. V and J are TRBV10-1 and TRBJ2-1; weak D call: TRBD2 (6 bases). Trimming removed 0 bases from V and 6 bases from J, with 12 bases in between. Germline CDR1 reads WNHNN; CDR2 reads SYGVQD (reference sequence). This CDR3 has 15 residues.